This section outlines one TCR beta chain sequence together with its context. The study assigned cohorts using participant-reported clinical history. This record comes from a study of blood T cell repertoires in COVID-19. Study background: Collection of acute and convalescent COVID-19 samples took place in the United States, Italy and Spain.

Profiled with immunoSEQ multiplex PCR; TCRdb holds only in-frame clones, not every one. Among 130,000 or so clones listed, about 80% were seen once. The CDR3 is made up of 15 amino acids. The ends lost 2 bases at V and 4 bases at J; junction bases unmatched: 5. The V gene's germline CDR1 is SGHRS and CDR2 YFSETQ. This clonotype was obtained from a man aged 40-55 years with acute COVID-19. The sequenced sample consisted of PBMCs or T cells enriched from blood (not recorded which). The genes are TRBV5-1 and TRBJ2-7, with 11 bases that match TRBD2. CDR3: CASSLTSGRLYEQYF. Here the CDR3 DNA reads TGCGCCAGCAGCTTAACTAGCGGGAGACTATACGAGCAGTACTTC.